This T cell receptor beta chain stems from a study of T-cell reconstitution after alpha-beta-depleted transplantation in children. Overall study results and limits: Among T cells one year after transplant, newly produced cells accounted for most counts and diversity. As was reported, about two months after transplant, alpha-beta T cells came from several hundred expanded graft clones.

Preparation of the TCRbeta library involved a method that used unique molecular identifiers. MiXCR was run by TCRdb on the PCR reads, yielding one entry per CDR3 protein. The sample shows roughly 420,000 distinct CDR3 sequences, about 16% of them seen only once. The CDR3 contains 14 residues. As concerns this clonotype: Antigen: not known.

The chain couples TRBV21-1 to TRBJ2-5; TRBD1, the D gene given by the table, was not confirmed from the DNA. TRBV21-1 represents a pseudogene. The origin of this receptor is a boy younger than two who had a stem cell transplant for Wiskott-Aldrich syndrome, so the T cells may come from the graft donor. This material consisted of PBMCs, mostly from graft donor cells, taken 360 days after TCRalphabeta/CD19-depleted stem cell transplant. The chain's CDR3 is CASSKLRGKETQYF. The CDR3 DNA is TGTGCCAGCAGCAAACTTCGGGGGAAGGAGACCCAGTACTTC.